This entry lists 14 T cell receptor beta chains sequenced from one sample in a study of cytomegalovirus exposure and HLA in healthy donors. PCR used 60 Vbeta primers and 13 Jbeta primers. Generated by immunoSEQ multiplex PCR, the TCRdb table keeps only in-frame clones and is missing some. The sample holds more than 150,000 clones, approximately 82% seen once. Sample: PBMCs. Receptors were obtained from a woman aged 18-29 years in good health and CMV-seropositive.

This rearrangement joins TRBV6-5 to TRBJ2-3; 7 bases agree with TRBD1. Losses at the gene ends were 5 bases for V and 0 bases for J; bases not matched to a gene: 5. This CDR3 spans 15 amino acids. The germline CDR1 and CDR2 sequences are MNHEY and SVGAGI. The CDR3 region has the DNA TGTGCCAGCAGTCACGGACAGGCTAGCACAGATACGCAGTATTTT. Amino acids: CASSHGQASTDTQYF.

The J gene is TRBJ2-1, the V gene TRBV5-1; D is undetermined. Between the trimmed V and J ends, which lost 0 bases and 0 bases, there was a span of 10 bases. The CDR3 runs to 16 residues. Germline CDR1 reads SGHRS; CDR2 reads YFSETQ. For the CDR3, the DNA is TGCGCCAGCAGCTTGGTACAGACCTCCTCCTACAATGAGCAGTTCTTC. It specifies CASSLVQTSSYNEQFF.

V gene TRBV11-3 combines with J gene TRBJ2-5; D might be TRBD2 (8 bases). This CDR3 has 17 residues. Germline values: CDR1 SGHNT, CDR2 YENEEA. Deletions cut 4 bases from V and 3 bases from J, with 21 bases between. CDR3: CASSSGGVGGLEETQYF. The CDR3 coding sequence is TGTGCCAGCAGCTCGGGAGGGGTAGGGGGCCTTGAAGAGACCCAGTACTTC. The variable domain in full, completed from reference TRBV11-3 and TRBJ2-5, reads EAGVVQSPRYKIIEKKQPVAFWCNPISGHNTLYWYLQNLGQGPELLIRYENEEAVDDSQLPKDRFSAERLKGVDSTLKIQPAELGDSAVYLCASSSGGVGGLEETQYFGPGTRLLVL.

This chain joins TRBV28 and TRBJ1-2; D is undetermined. V lost 6 bases to trimming and J lost 9 bases, with 11 bases between them. The CDR3 loop spans 11 amino acids. Germline CDR1 and CDR2: MDHEN and SYDVKM. Here the CDR3 reads CASRMDLSYTF. CDR3 nucleotides: TGTGCCAGCAGGATGGACTTAAGCTACACCTTC.

J is TRBJ2-7 and V is TRBV4-2, with 9 bases matching TRBD1. The CDR3 covers 13 residues. Germline V gene lookup returns CDR1 LGHNA and CDR2 YNFKEQ. V was pared by 4 bases and J by 6 bases, with 4 bases of the junction left unmatched. The CDR3, as DNA: TGTGCCAGCAGCCGCGGACAGGGGCTCGAGCAGTACTTC. It translates to CASSRGQGLEQYF.

The V call is TRBV5-4, the J call TRBJ2-3; D possibly corresponds to TRBD1 (6 bases). This CDR3 spans 15 amino acids. The germline V gene encodes CDR1 SGHNT and CDR2 YYREEE (reference sequence). The V gene lost 4 bases and the J gene lost 2 bases, with 14 bases spanning the gap. In DNA form, the CDR3 reads TGTGCCAGCAGCAGGGACAAGTTGAACACAGATACGCAGTATTTT. Translation: CASSRDKLNTDTQYF.

This clone was counted a single time. V usage is TRBV11-2 and J usage is TRBJ2-1; 12 positions agree with TRBD2. CDR3 length: 16 residues. The V gene's germline CDR1 is SGHAT and CDR2 FQNNGV. Germline trimming cut 5 bases from V and 4 bases from J; bases unmatched to any gene: 6. CDR3 region: CASSQTLAGGYNEQFF. CDR3 DNA: TGTGCCAGCAGCCAGACCCTAGCGGGGGGGTACAATGAGCAGTTCTTC.

This chain uses TRBV7-9 with TRBJ1-6, with 8 bases matching TRBD1. The CDR3 totals 15 residues. The germline CDR1 and CDR2 sequences are SEHNR and FQNEAQ (reference sequence). Trimming took 4 bases from V and 10 from J; bases not matched to a gene: 9. CDR3 bases: TGTGCCAGCAGCTCCTCGGACAGGGATCTCTCACCCCTCCACTTT. Protein: CASSSSDRDLSPLHF.

CDR3 protein: CASSLGSIGEAFF. CDR3 coding DNA: TGTGCCAGCAGCTTAGGTAGTATCGGTGAAGCTTTCTTT. V usage is TRBV7-2 and J usage is TRBJ1-1; D unclear. This CDR3 has 13 amino acids. The germline V gene has CDR1 SGHTA and CDR2 FQGNSA. Trimming removed 1 base from V and 7 bases from J, with 10 bases in between.

The chain couples TRBV19 to TRBJ2-5, with 10 bases fitting TRBD1. The CDR3 runs 15 residues. Per the germline V gene, CDR1 is LNHDA and CDR2 is SQIVND (reference sequence). Trimming at V came to 4 bases and at J to 5 bases, leaving 7 bases not matched to a gene. This CDR3 is CASSTDRGYGETQYF. CDR3 sequence (DNA): TGTGCCAGTAGTACGGACAGGGGGTACGGGGAGACCCAGTACTTC.

To note about this clone: A read error may produce the germline difference seen at one junction end. The chain joins TRBV6-5 to TRBJ1-2; a weak D match, TRBD1 (5 bases). There are 11 residues in the CDR3. Per germline, CDR1 MNHEY and CDR2 SVGAGI. This CDR3 is CASSYGGTPIF. DNA for the CDR3: TGTGCCAGCAGTTACGGCGGGACTCCCATCTTC.

The chain joins TRBV15 to TRBJ2-1, with a possible D match to TRBD2 (7 bases). Germline CDR1 is LNHNV and CDR2 is YYDKDF (reference sequence). The CDR3 loop spans 16 amino acids. Between the trimmed V and J ends, which lost 6 bases and 8 bases, there was a span of 23 bases. The CDR3 here is CATSYFGGGAFDEQFF. CDR3 in DNA: TGTGCCACCAGTTACTTCGGTGGGGGGGCTTTCGATGAGCAGTTCTTC. Supplemented by reference TRBV15 and TRBJ2-1, the full variable domain reads DAMVIQNPRYQVTQFGKPVTLSCSQTLNHNVMYWYQQKSSQAPKLLFHYYDKDFNNEADTPDNFQSRRPNTSFCFLDIRSPGLGDTAMYLCATSYFGGGAFDEQFFGPGTRLTVL.

The rearrangement links TRBV28 to TRBJ1-1, with TRBD1 identical over 8 bases. The ends lost 4 bases at V and 10 bases at J; junction bases unmatched: 5. The CDR3 spans 12 residues. Germline loops: CDR1 MDHEN, CDR2 SYDVKM. The CDR3 sequence is CASSSGQGRAFF. In DNA, the CDR3 is TGTGCCAGCAGTTCCGGACAGGGAAGAGCTTTCTTT.

The J gene is TRBJ1-2, the V gene TRBV15; the D is unclear. CDR1 and CDR2 from the germline V gene are LNHNV and YYDKDF (reference sequence). V shed 0 bases and J shed 8 bases, with 19 bases lying between them. The CDR3 has 16 amino acids. The CDR3 loop is CATSREREGRKDGYTF. The CDR3 DNA is TGTGCCACCAGCAGAGAACGCGAGGGAAGAAAGGACGGCTACACCTTC. Supplemented by reference TRBV15 and TRBJ1-2, the full variable domain reads DAMVIQNPRYQVTQFGKPVTLSCSQTLNHNVMYWYQQKSSQAPKLLFHYYDKDFNNEADTPDNFQSRRPNTSFCFLDIRSPGLGDTAMYLCATSREREGRKDGYTFGSGTRLTVV.